Below, one T cell receptor (beta chain) is given with its context. Its antigen is undetermined. The source of the sample is a study of T cell repertoires in cytomegalovirus infection. Study-level information: CMV epitopes in the study were HLA-C-restricted (recently identified) and HLA-B-restricted (well studied). Public TCR beta signatures provided an indication of both CMV infection and a matching HLA type.

Study-wide findings and caveats: Frequencies of public TCR beta families were cumulated, and this identified carriers of CMV plus the relevant HLA.

TCRdb itself ran the reads through MiXCR, one entry per CDR3 protein. The sample includes around 340,000 distinct CDR3 sequences, roughly 29% of them seen just once. Specimen: cultured PBMCs, collected from culture after CMV antigen stimulation. The TCR comes from a human donor in good health (CMV status not recorded). Some clones in this sample may be carry-over from other donors' samples.

CDR3 region: CASSPWGGSLGDTQYF. The CDR3 DNA follows: TGTGCCAGCAGCCCCTGGGGGGGAAGTCTTGGAGATACGCAGTATTTT. The chain recombines TRBV3-1 with TRBJ2-3, with 7 bases aligning to TRBD2. The CDR3 loop spans 16 amino acids. Losses at the gene ends were 4 bases for V and 5 bases for J; bases not matched to a gene: 12. Germline CDR1 LGHDT, CDR2 YNNKEL (reference sequence).